This T cell receptor beta chain originates from a study of T cell responses to AZD1222 COVID-19 vaccine. About this clone itself: Its antigen is undetermined.

Generated by immunoSEQ multiplex PCR, the TCRdb table keeps only in-frame clones and is missing some. The sample consists of fewer than 120,000 clones, about 88% of them appearing once. The V gene lost 3 bases and the J gene lost 0 bases, with 5 bases spanning the gap. This CDR3 has 13 residues. Findings and limits, study-wide: At baseline, seropositivity was found in only a handful of AZD1222 recipients. Females outnumbered males among donors, who were mostly white British; clonal diversity was possibly underestimated.

The gene calls are TRBV12-3 or TRBV12-4 and TRBJ1-1, with TRBD1 as a possible D gene (5 bases). The clonotype was recovered from an adult in good health. The sequenced sample was peripheral blood, obtained on day 0 of AZD1222 vaccination. The CDR3 DNA reads TGTGCCAGCAGTTTGACAGTGAACACTGAAGCTTTCTTT. Amino acids: CASSLTVNTEAFF.